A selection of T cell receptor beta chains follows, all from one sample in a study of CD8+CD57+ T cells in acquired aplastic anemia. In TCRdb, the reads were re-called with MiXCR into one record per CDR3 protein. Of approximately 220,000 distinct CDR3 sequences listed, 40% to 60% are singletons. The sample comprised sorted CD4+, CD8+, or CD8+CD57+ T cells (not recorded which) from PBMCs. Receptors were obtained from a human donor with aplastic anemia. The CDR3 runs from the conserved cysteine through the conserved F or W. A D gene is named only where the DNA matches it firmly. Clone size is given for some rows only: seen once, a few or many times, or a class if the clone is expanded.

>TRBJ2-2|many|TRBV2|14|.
TGTGCCAGCAAGAAGACAGAGAACACCGGGGAGCTGTTTTTT
CASKKTENTGELFF
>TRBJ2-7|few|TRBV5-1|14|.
TGTGCCAGCAGCTACGCCGGGACTGACTACGAGCAGTACTTC
CASSYAGTDYEQYF
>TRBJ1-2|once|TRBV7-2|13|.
TGTGCCAGCAGCCAATTGGGGGACTATGGCTACACCTTC
CASSQLGDYGYTF
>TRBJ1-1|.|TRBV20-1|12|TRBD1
TGCAGTGCCACGGACAGGGGGGCTGAAGCTTTCTTT
CSATDRGAEAFF
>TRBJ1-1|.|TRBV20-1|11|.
TGCAGTGCTATTAGTTTCGGGGGAGCTTTCTTT
CSAISFGGAFF
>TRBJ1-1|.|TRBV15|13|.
TGTGCCACCAGCCGTAATATAGACACTGAAGCTTTCTTT
CATSRNIDTEAFF
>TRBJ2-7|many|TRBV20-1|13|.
TGCAGTGGCTTCGGGCAGGGCTCCTACGAGCAGTACTTC
CSGFGQGSYEQYF
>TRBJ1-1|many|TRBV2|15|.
TGTGCCAGCAGTGGGGAGGGGGTTACGGTGACTGAAGCTTTCTTT
CASSGEGVTVTEAFF
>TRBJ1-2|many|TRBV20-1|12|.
TGCAGTGCTAGAGGTCTGGGGGGGGCGGGCACCTTC
CSARGLGGAGTF
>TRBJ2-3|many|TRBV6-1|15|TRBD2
TGTGCCAGCAGTGAACAGGGTCTAGCGGGGGGGCTGCAGTATTTT
CASSEQGLAGGLQYF
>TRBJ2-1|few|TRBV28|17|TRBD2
TGTGCCAGCAGGATCGGACTAGCGGGGGGGCCGCGGAATGAGCAGTTCTTC
CASRIGLAGGPRNEQFF
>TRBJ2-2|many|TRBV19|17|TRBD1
TGTGCCAGTAGTCTAGATAGCCGAACAGGGGACACCGGGGAGCTGTTTTTT
CASSLDSRTGDTGELFF
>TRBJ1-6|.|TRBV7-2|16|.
TGTGCCAGCAGCTTAGTTGCAGGGACCTATAATTCACCCCTCCACTTT
CASSLVAGTYNSPLHF
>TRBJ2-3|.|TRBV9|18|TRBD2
TGTGCCAGCAGCAGCAGCCCACTAGCGGGGGACCTCACAGATACGCAGTATTTT
CASSSSPLAGDLTDTQYF
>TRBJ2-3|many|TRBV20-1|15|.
TGCAGTGCAAAACGGAACCTCGGGAGCACAGATACGCAGTATTTT
CSAKRNLGSTDTQYF
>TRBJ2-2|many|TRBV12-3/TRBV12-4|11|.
TGTGCCAGCAGTGTATCCGGGGAGCTGTTTTTT
CASSVSGELFF
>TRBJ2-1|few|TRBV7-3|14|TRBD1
TGTGCCAGCAGCCCCGGGACAGGGAACAATGAGCAGTTCTTC
CASSPGTGNNEQFF
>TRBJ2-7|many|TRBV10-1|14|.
TGCGCCAGCAGTGATGGCGGGCCGAGCTACGAGCAGTACTTC
CASSDGGPSYEQYF
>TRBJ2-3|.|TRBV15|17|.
TGTGCCACCAGCAGAGATAGGGGAGGGGGGGTCACAGATACGCAGTATTTT
CATSRDRGGGVTDTQYF
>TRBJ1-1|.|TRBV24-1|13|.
TGTGCCACCAGTGATTCAGTTAACACTGAAGCTTTCTTT
CATSDSVNTEAFF
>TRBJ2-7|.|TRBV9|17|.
TGTGCCGGCAGCGTAGAGGGGGGTTCGGGCCCCGTTGGTGAGCAGTACTTC
CAGSVEGGSGPVGEQYF
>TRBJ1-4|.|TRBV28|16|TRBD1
TGTGCCAGCAGTCCAGGGACAGGGGCATCTAATGAAAAACTGTTTTTT
CASSPGTGASNEKLFF
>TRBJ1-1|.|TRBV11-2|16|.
TGTGCCAGCAGCTTAAGTCCGGGACTTACGAACACTGAAGCTTTCTTT
CASSLSPGLTNTEAFF
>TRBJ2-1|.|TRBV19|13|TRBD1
TGTGCCAGCAGCTCGACAGGGATAAATGAGCAGTTCTTC
CASSSTGINEQFF
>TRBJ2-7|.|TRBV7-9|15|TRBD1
TGTGCCAGCAGCCTGGGGACAGGGGGCAATGACGAGCAGTACTTC
CASSLGTGGNDEQYF
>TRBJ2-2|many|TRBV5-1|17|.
TGCGCCAGCAGCATTAATGGGGGCGGGGCGAACACCGGGGAGCTGTTTTTT
CASSINGGGANTGELFF
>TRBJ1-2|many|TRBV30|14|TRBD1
TGTGCCTTTGGGGGGACAGGGGGATCAGGGGGCTACACCTTC
CAFGGTGGSGGYTF
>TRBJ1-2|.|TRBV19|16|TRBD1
TGTGCCAGTAGTACCTTAGAGACAGGGGCTAACTATGGCTACACCTTC
CASSTLETGANYGYTF
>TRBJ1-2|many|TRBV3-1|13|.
TGTGCCAGCAGCCAAGTGGAAGGCTATGGCTACACCTTC
CASSQVEGYGYTF
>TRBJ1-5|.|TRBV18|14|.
TGTGCCAGCTCCGTCAGCAATAGCAATCAGCCCCAGCATTTT
CASSVSNSNQPQHF
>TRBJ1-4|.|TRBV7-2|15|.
TGTGCCAGCAGCCTACAGAGGGACCGTAATGAAAAACTGTTTTTT
CASSLQRDRNEKLFF
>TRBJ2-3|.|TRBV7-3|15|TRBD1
TGTGCCAGCAGCTTAAAGTTAACAGGGGAAGATACGCAGTATTTT
CASSLKLTGEDTQYF
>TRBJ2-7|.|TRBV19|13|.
TGTGCCAGTAGTCAACAGGGTGACAACGAGCAGTACTTC
CASSQQGDNEQYF
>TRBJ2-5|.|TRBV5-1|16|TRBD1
TGCGCCAGCAGGGATGGGACAGAGGCCTCCTCAGAGACCCAGTACTTC
CASRDGTEASSETQYF
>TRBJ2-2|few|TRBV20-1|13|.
TGCAGTGCTAGAGATTTCGACACCGGGGAGCTGTTTTTT
CSARDFDTGELFF
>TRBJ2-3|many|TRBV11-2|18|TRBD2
TGTGCCAGCAGCTTAGCTTCCCTAGCGGGGGCCAACACAGATACGCAGTATTTT
CASSLASLAGANTDTQYF
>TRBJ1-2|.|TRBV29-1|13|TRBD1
TGCAGCGTGGATGGACAGGCCACTTATGGCTACACCTTC
CSVDGQATYGYTF
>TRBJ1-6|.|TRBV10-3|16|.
TGTGCCATCAGTGAACGGGATAGCTCCTATAATTCACCCCTCCACTTT
CAISERDSSYNSPLHF
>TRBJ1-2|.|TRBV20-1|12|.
TGCAGTGGTGGACGGCCTAACTATGGCTACACCTTC
CSGGRPNYGYTF
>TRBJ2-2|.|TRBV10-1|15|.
TGCGCCAGCAGTGAGTCCCAGGGCACCACCGGGGAGCTGTTTTTT
CASSESQGTTGELFF
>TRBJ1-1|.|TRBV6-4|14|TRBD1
TGTGCCAGCAGATGGACAGGGGGTGGCACTGAAGCTTTCTTT
CASRWTGGGTEAFF
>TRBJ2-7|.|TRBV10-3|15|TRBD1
TGTGCCATCAGTGAGTCCCCGGGACAGGGGTTGGAGCAGTACTTC
CAISESPGQGLEQYF
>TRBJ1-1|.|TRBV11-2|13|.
TGTGCCAGCAGCCCCTGGGGCTGGACTGAAGCTTTCTTT
CASSPWGWTEAFF
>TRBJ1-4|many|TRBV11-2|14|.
TGTGCCAGCAGCTCGGACACCTATAATGAAAAACTGTTTTTT
CASSSDTYNEKLFF
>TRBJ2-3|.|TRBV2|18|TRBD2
TGCGCCAGCAGCCCCGGTACTAGCGGGGGGCGTAGGTGGGATACGCAGTATTTT
CASSPGTSGGRRWDTQYF
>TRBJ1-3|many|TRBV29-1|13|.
TGCAGCGTGATCATGGGGGCTGGAAACACCATATATTTT
CSVIMGAGNTIYF
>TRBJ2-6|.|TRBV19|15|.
TGTGCCAGTAGTACGAGGGGCTCTGGGGCCAACGTCCTGACTTTC
CASSTRGSGANVLTF
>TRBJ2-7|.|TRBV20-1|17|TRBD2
TGCAGTGCTAGACCCTGGGCTAGCGGGAGGGCCGGGCTCGAGCAGTACTTC
CSARPWASGRAGLEQYF
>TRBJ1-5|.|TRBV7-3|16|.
TGTGCCAGTAGTATAGTCGCAGGCGGTAGCAATCAGCCCCAGCATTTT
CASSIVAGGSNQPQHF
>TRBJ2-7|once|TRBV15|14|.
TGTGCCACCAGCTCACTAACTCGGGGGTACGAGCAGTACTTC
CATSSLTRGYEQYF
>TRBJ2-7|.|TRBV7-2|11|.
TGTGCCAGCCGGCTTTCTTCCGAGCAGTACTTC
CASRLSSEQYF
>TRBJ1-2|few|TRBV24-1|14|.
TGTGCCACCAGTGATGTCCGGGCCCCGTATGGCTACACCTTC
CATSDVRAPYGYTF
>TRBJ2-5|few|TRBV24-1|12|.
TGTGCCACCAGTGGTGGAGGTGAGACCCAGTACTTC
CATSGGGETQYF
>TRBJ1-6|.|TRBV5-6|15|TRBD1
TGTGCCAGCAGCTTGACGACAGGGGCCTATTCACCCCTCCACTTT
CASSLTTGAYSPLHF
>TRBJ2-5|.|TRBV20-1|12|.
TGCAGTGCTAGGCAGTACCAAGAGACCCAGTACTTC
CSARQYQETQYF
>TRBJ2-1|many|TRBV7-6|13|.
TGTGGTACCGGGGGCGGACCCTACAATGAGCAGTTCTTC
CGTGGGPYNEQFF